This T cell receptor beta chain was identified during a study of naive and memory T cell subsets. The CDR3 runs to 13 residues. Germline V lookup: CDR1 MNHEY, CDR2 SVGAGI. An equimolar mix of two oligonucleotides served as the beta constant-region primer for TRBC1 and TRBC2. Four rounds of PCR amplified the ligated cDNA using nested alpha and beta constant-region primers plus SP2. TCRdb recomputed calls from the UMI-ligation and nested PCR reads with MiXCR, one row per CDR3 protein. This sample has 20,000 to 25,000 distinct CDR3 sequences, with 8.5% to 10% found just once. Judged by abundance, this clonotype is medium-sized. Its antigen is not identified. Study observations and caveats: TCR abundance followed a power law differing between naive and memory subsets. In CD4 and CD8 cells, diversity dropped from naive through EMRA. Over 90% of naive TCR sequences appeared only once after error correction, unlike memory subsets.

This clonotype was sampled from a human donor in good health. The specimen was central memory CD8+ T cells from blood. This chain connects TRBV6-5 to TRBJ2-3; TRBD1 matches at 7 bases. Here the CDR3 reads CAVRGGETDTQYF. In DNA, the CDR3 is TGTGCAGTAAGAGGGGGCGAGACAGATACGCAGTATTTT.